A selection of T cell receptor beta chains follows, all from one sample in a study of tumor-infiltrating lymphocytes in primary liver carcinoma. TCRdb ran MiXCR on the multiplex PCR reads and lists one entry per CDR3 protein. Here the sample spans 310,000 or so distinct CDR3 sequences, approximately 54% being singletons. The sample comprised peripheral blood. All receptors derive from a woman in her thirties with primary liver carcinoma and hepatitis B virus infection. Both conserved end residues are part of each CDR3. D genes are given only for firm matches. Part of the rows lack a size; the others show once, few, many or a class for expanded clones.

clone_size,v_call,j_call,d_call,cdr3_aa,cdr3_nt
.,TRBV11-2,TRBJ2-7,.,CTSSLGPTPKYF,TGTACCAGCAGTTTAGGGCCGACTCCCAAGTACTTC
.,TRBV6-2/TRBV6-3,TRBJ2-2,TRBD1,CASSYRTGVEDLFF,TGTGCCAGCAGTTACCGGACAGGGGTAGAGGACCTGTTTTTT
many,TRBV12-3/TRBV12-4,TRBJ2-1,TRBD2,CASSRTSGFDEQFF,TGTGCCAGCAGCCGGACTAGCGGCTTCGATGAGCAGTTCTTC
.,TRBV29-1,TRBJ1-5,.,CSVEAPKQPQHF,TGCAGCGTTGAAGCACCGAAACAGCCCCAGCATTTT
few,TRBV12-3/TRBV12-4,TRBJ1-3,.,CASGPNSGNTIYF,TGTGCCAGCGGACCCAACTCTGGAAACACCATATATTTT
.,TRBV7-9,TRBJ2-1,TRBD1,CASSLGTDALNEQFF,TGTGCCAGCAGCTTGGGGACAGATGCCCTCAATGAGCAGTTCTTC
once,TRBV6-6,TRBJ2-2,.,CASSSSMTVGTGELFF,TGTGCCAGCAGTTCTTCCATGACGGTGGGCACCGGGGAGCTGTTTTTT
few,TRBV29-1,TRBJ1-1,.,CSTTGRMSTEAFF,TGCAGCACAACAGGGAGGATGAGCACTGAAGCTTTCTTT
.,TRBV29-1,TRBJ1-2,TRBD1,CSVRAQGYGYTF,TGCAGCGTTAGAGCACAGGGGTATGGCTACACCTTC
.,TRBV12-3/TRBV12-4,TRBJ2-1,TRBD2,CAGSLGFTSGTYNEQFF,TGTGCCGGTAGTTTGGGCTTTACTAGCGGGACTTACAATGAGCAGTTCTTC
.,TRBV7-8,TRBJ2-7,TRBD2,CANSLVVFVAGELEQYF,TGTGCCAACAGCTTAGTTGTGTTTGTAGCGGGAGAGTTGGAGCAGTACTTC
.,TRBV11-2,TRBJ1-6,.,CASSWMHAFGSPHHF,TGTGCCAGCAGCTGGATGCATGCGTTTGGCTCACCCCACCACTTT
.,TRBV7-9,TRBJ2-5,.,CASSLASETQYF,TGTGCCAGCAGCTTAGCGAGTGAGACCCAGTACTTC
.,TRBV28,TRBJ2-2,.,CASSLLTTGELFF,TGTGCCAGCAGTCTGCTTACAACCGGGGAGCTGTTTTTT
.,TRBV2,TRBJ2-2,TRBD1,CASRRQGGVKGELFF,TGTGCCAGCAGAAGACAGGGTGGGGTAAAGGGGGAGCTGTTTTTT
many,TRBV11-2,TRBJ2-1,.,CASSLEVDRGHEQFF,TGTGCCAGCAGCTTAGAAGTGGACCGGGGGCATGAGCAGTTCTTC
.,TRBV11-2,TRBJ2-1,.,CASSEDPTDIEQFF,TGTGCCAGCAGCGAAGATCCGACGGATATTGAGCAGTTCTTC
.,TRBV30,TRBJ2-1,TRBD2,CAWSVLQPLAGEYNEQFF,TGTGCCTGGAGTGTTCTCCAGCCCTTAGCGGGAGAGTACAATGAGCAGTTCTTC
.,TRBV28,TRBJ1-2,TRBD1,CASSNWDRGYGYTF,TGTGCCAGCAGTAATTGGGACAGGGGCTATGGCTACACCTTC
.,TRBV14,TRBJ2-1,.,CASRHGSGNEQFF,TGTGCCAGCAGACACGGGAGCGGGAATGAGCAGTTCTTC
.,TRBV4-2,TRBJ2-1,TRBD2,CSSILGTSGRAEVNEQFF,TGTTCCAGCATCCTCGGGACTAGCGGGAGGGCCGAGGTGAATGAGCAGTTCTTC
.,TRBV11-3,TRBJ2-1,.,CASSRDGSQNEQFF,TGTGCCAGCTCCCGGGACGGTAGTCAGAATGAGCAGTTCTTC
.,TRBV12-2,TRBJ2-7,.,CASRFRGRTSGTPYEQYF,TGTGCAAGTCGCTTTCGCGGGCGGACTAGCGGGACCCCCTATGAGCAGTACTTC
.,TRBV6-6,TRBJ1-2,.,CASMLTNGYGYTF,TGTGCTAGCATGCTGACGAACGGCTATGGCTACACCTTC
.,TRBV5-4,TRBJ2-1,TRBD2,CAYTSAGGGFNEQFF,TGTGCCTACACTTCGGCGGGAGGGGGATTTAATGAGCAGTTCTTC
.,TRBV6-5,TRBJ2-7,.,CASQLFGRQGGHEQYF,TGTGCCAGCCAACTCTTCGGTCGACAGGGAGGCCACGAGCAGTACTTC
.,TRBV6-2/TRBV6-3,TRBJ1-4,.,CASMSTGNEKLFF,TGTGCCAGCATGTCGACGGGGAATGAAAAACTGTTTTTT
.,TRBV12-3/TRBV12-4,TRBJ1-1,.,CASRSRQPNTEAFF,TGTGCCAGCAGATCCAGACAGCCCAACACTGAAGCTTTCTTT
many,TRBV6-5,TRBJ2-4,.,CASSYGPGKNIQYF,TGTGCCAGCAGTTATGGGCCAGGGAAGAACATTCAGTACTTC
few,TRBV4-2,TRBJ2-3,.,CASSSEAHTDTQYF,TGTGCCAGCAGCTCCGAGGCTCATACAGATACGCAGTATTTT
.,TRBV12-3/TRBV12-4,TRBJ2-7,TRBD2,CASRPTSGRSSEQYF,TGTGCCAGCAGACCGACTAGCGGGAGAAGTAGCGAGCAGTACTTC
.,TRBV29-1,TRBJ2-1,.,CSGSPSGHYNEQSF,TGCAGCGGCTCTCCTAGTGGTCACTACAATGAGCAGTCCTTC
many,TRBV11-2,TRBJ2-5,.,CASSYSNGETQYF,TGTGCCAGCAGCTACTCAAATGGGGAGACCCAGTACTTC
.,TRBV7-8,TRBJ1-5,.,CARSPQGRDVLSNQPQHF,TGTGCCAGAAGCCCACAGGGCAGGGATGTCCTAAGCAATCAGCCCCAGCATTTT
.,TRBV24-1,TRBJ2-6,TRBD2,CATSDSSLAGPSGAKVLTF,TGTGCCACCAGTGACTCCTCACTAGCGGGGCCCTCTGGGGCCAAGGTCCTGACTTTC
.,TRBV5-8,TRBJ2-1,.,CAGSLGAYNEQFF,TGTGCCGGCAGCCTCGGGGCATACAATGAGCAGTTCTTC
few,TRBV14,TRBJ2-3,.,CASSQYLGRTDTQYF,TGTGCCAGTAGCCAATACCTGGGGCGCACAGATACGCAGTATTTC
many,TRBV4-1,TRBJ2-1,.,CASSPDPFREQFF,TGCGCCAGCAGCCCGGACCCGTTTAGGGAGCAGTTCTTC
.,TRBV10-3,TRBJ2-7,.,CAISDHHGSSGYEQYF,TGTGCCATCAGTGATCATCACGGGTCCTCGGGCTACGAGCAGTACTTC
.,TRBV30,TRBJ2-1,TRBD2,CAWSPTGREGRNEQFF,TGTGCCTGGAGCCCCACGGGGCGGGAGGGCCGCAATGAGCAGTTCTTC
few,TRBV7-9,TRBJ2-1,TRBD2,CASRPSGSSYNEQFF,TGTGCCAGCAGACCAAGCGGGAGCTCCTACAATGAGCAGTTCTTC
many,TRBV29-1,TRBJ2-2,.,CSVGDGAGGELFF,TGCAGCGTTGGGGATGGGGCCGGAGGGGAGCTGTTTTTT
once,TRBV11-2,TRBJ2-4,TRBD1,CASSPRTGGKNIQYF,TGTGCCAGCAGTCCCCGGACAGGCGGTAAAAACATTCAGTACTTT
.,TRBV29-1,TRBJ2-1,.,CRVGQNKQFF,TGCAGGGTTGGACAGAATAAGCAGTTCTTC
.,TRBV11-2,TRBJ2-7,TRBD2,CAGSTLAGVGYEQYF,TGTGCCGGCAGCACGCTTGCGGGAGTCGGCTACGAGCAGTACTTC
.,TRBV7-9,TRBJ2-7,TRBD2,CASSLAVGLAVHEQYF,TGTGCCAGCAGCTTAGCGGTGGGACTAGCGGTCCACGAGCAGTACTTC
.,TRBV4-3,TRBJ2-1,.,CANSQERSSEQFF,TGCGCTAACAGCCAAGAGAGGTCCAGTGAGCAGTTCTTC
many,TRBV4-1,TRBJ1-1,TRBD1,CASSQGGQSTEAFF,TGCGCCAGCAGCCAGGGGGGACAGAGCACTGAAGCTTTCTTT
few,TRBV28,TRBJ2-7,TRBD1,CASSSGQGGFTDYEQYF,TGTGCCAGCAGTTCCGGACAGGGGGGGTTCACCGACTACGAGCAGTACTTC
.,TRBV4-2,TRBJ2-7,.,CASSPMGGSYEQYF,TGTGCCAGCAGCCCAATGGGCGGCTCCTACGAGCAGTACTTC
.,TRBV7-8,TRBJ2-5,.,CASSDRNGRQGAQYF,TGTGCCAGCAGTGATAGGAATGGAAGACAAGGGGCCCAGTACTTC
.,TRBV10-3,TRBJ2-1,TRBD2,CAISESLAGASGNEQFF,TGTGCCATCAGTGAGTCCCTAGCGGGAGCCTCCGGCAATGAGCAGTTCTTC
.,TRBV4-1,TRBJ1-6,.,CAISQDHRADSPLHF,TGCGCCATCAGCCAAGATCACAGGGCAGATTCACCCCTCCACTTT